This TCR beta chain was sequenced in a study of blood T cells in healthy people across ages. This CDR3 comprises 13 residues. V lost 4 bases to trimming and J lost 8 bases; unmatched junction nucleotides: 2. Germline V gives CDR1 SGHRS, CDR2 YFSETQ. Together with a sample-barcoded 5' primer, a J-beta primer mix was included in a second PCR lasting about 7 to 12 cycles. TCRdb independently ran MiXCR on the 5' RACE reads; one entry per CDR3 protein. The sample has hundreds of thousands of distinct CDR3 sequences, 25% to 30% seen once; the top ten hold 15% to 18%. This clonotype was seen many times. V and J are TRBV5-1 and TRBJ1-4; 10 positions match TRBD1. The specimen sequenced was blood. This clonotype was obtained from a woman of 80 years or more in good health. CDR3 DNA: TGCGCCAGCAGCGGGACAGGGGAAGAAAAACTGTTTTTT. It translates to CASSGTGEEKLFF.